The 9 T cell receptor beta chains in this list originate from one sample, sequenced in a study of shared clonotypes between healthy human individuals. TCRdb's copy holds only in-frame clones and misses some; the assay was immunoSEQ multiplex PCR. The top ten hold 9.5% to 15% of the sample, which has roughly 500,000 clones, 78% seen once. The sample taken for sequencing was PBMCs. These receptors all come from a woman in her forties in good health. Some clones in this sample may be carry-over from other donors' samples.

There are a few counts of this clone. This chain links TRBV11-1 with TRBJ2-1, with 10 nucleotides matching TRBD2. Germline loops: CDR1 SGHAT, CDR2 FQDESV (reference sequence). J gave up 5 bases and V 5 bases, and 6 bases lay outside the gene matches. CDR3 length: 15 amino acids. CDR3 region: CASSDSGRAHNEQFF. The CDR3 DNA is TGTGCCAGCAGCGACAGCGGGAGGGCCCACAATGAGCAGTTCTTC.

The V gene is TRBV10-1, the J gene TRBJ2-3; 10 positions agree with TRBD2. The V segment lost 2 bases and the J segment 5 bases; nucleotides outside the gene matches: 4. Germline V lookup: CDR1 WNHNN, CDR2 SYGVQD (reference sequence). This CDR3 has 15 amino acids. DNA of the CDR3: TGCGCCAGCAGTGAGACGGGACTAGCGAGAGATACGCAGTATTTT. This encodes CASSETGLARDTQYF.

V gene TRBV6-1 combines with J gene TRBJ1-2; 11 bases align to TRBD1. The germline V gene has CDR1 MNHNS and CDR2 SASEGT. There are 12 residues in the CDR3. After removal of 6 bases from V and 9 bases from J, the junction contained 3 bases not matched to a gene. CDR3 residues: CASRGQGESYTF. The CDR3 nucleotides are TGTGCCAGCAGGGGACAGGGGGAGAGCTACACCTTC.

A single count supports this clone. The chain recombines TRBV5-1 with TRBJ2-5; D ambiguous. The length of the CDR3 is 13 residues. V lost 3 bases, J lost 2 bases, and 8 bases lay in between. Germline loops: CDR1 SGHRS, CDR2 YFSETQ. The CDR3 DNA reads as TGCGCCAGCAGCTGGATGGTACAAGAGACCCAGTACTTC. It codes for CASSWMVQETQYF.

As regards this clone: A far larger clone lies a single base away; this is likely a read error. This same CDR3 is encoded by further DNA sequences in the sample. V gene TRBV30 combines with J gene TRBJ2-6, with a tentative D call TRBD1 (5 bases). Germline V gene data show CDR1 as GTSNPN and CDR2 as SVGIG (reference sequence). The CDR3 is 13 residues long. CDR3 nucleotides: TGTGCCTGGAGTTTTGGTGGGGCCAACGTCCTGACCTTC. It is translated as CAWSFGGANVLTF. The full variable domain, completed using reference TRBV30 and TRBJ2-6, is SQTIHQWPATLVQPVGSPLSLECTVEGTSNPNLYWYRQAAGRGLQLLFYSVGIGQISSEVPQNLSASRPQDRQFILSSKKLLLSDSGFYLCAWSFGGANVLTFGAGSRLTVL.

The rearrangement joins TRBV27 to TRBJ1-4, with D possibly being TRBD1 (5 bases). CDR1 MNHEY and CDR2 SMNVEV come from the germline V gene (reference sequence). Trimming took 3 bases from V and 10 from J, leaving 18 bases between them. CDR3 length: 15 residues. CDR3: CASSLVRTPGGKLFF. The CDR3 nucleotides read TGTGCCAGCAGTTTGGTTCGAACCCCGGGGGGAAAACTGTTTTTT.

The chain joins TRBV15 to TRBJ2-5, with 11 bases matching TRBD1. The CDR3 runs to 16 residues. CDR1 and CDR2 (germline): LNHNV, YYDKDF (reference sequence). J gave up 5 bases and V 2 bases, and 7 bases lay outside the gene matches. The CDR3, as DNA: TGTGCCACCAGCAGACCTCCCGGACAGGGGGCCGAGACCCAGTACTTC. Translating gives CATSRPPGQGAETQYF.

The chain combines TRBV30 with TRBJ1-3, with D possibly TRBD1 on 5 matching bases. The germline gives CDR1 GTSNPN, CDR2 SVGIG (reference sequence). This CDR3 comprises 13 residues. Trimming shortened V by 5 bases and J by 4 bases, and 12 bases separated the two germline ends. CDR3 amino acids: CAWDRDGGNTIYF. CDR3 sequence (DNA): TGTGCCTGGGACCGGGACGGAGGAAACACCATATATTTT.

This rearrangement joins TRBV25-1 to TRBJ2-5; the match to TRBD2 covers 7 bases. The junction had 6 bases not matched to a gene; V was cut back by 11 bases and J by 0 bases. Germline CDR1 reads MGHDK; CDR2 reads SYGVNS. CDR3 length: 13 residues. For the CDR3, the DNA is TGTGCCGCGGGGAGCGGGGACCAAGAGACCCAGTACTTC. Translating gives CAAGSGDQETQYF.